This TCR beta chain was profiled in a study of blood T cells in healthy people across ages. Next came a second PCR, run for about 7 to 12 cycles, which used a sample-barcoded 5' primer along with a J-beta primer mix. TCRdb ran MiXCR on the 5' RACE reads and lists one entry per CDR3 protein. The table includes around 700,000 distinct CDR3 sequences, roughly 25% detected once. The CDR3 is 14 residues long. Between the trimmed V and J ends, which lost 5 bases and 8 bases, there was a span of 16 bases. The germline V gene encodes CDR1 SEHNR and CDR2 FQNEAQ (reference sequence). Researchers isolated at least 6 million PBMCs per sample. This sample was shared with a second study, whose subject was T cells of mothers and their children.

The chain combines TRBV7-9 with TRBJ2-1; TRBD2 is a possible D gene (6 bases). The sequenced material came from blood. This receptor was taken from a boy under 18 in good health. The CDR3, as DNA: TGTGCCAGCAGCCTTGGAGGGAGGAGCGATGAGCAGTTCTTC. It yields the protein CASSLGGRSDEQFF.